Following are 11 T cell receptor beta chains from one sample sequenced in a study of blood T cell repertoires in COVID-19. TCRdb keeps only in-frame clones here, not all; method: immunoSEQ multiplex PCR. The profile shows some 200,000 clones, 84% of them singletons. Sequenced input: peripheral blood. These receptor sequences come from a woman aged 80 or over with COVID-19, enrolled during active disease.

In DNA, the CDR3 is TGTGCCAGCAGTCGGACAGGGGATGTTTACGAGCAGTACTTC. Its protein is CASSRTGDVYEQYF. This chain connects TRBV28 to TRBJ2-7; 9 nucleotides align to TRBD1. The CDR3 length is 14 residues. Losses at the gene ends were 5 bases for V and 4 bases for J; bases not matched to a gene: 6. Germline V lookup: CDR1 MDHEN, CDR2 SYDVKM.

The chain uses TRBV14 and TRBJ2-7; TRBD2 aligns across 10 bases. Trimming removed 7 bases from V and 2 bases from J; junction bases left unmatched: 5. Germline V gene data show CDR1 as SGHDN and CDR2 as FVKESK. The CDR3 contains 14 residues. CDR3 DNA sequence: TGTGCCAGCACCCTTAGCGGGGGGCCCTACGAGCAGTACTTC. It specifies CASTLSGGPYEQYF.

CDR3: CASSMGTGGPYEQYF. The CDR3 DNA reads as TGTGCCAGCAGCATGGGGACAGGGGGCCCCTACGAGCAGTACTTC. The rearrangement joins TRBV7-2 to TRBJ2-7; 12 bases map to TRBD1. There are 15 residues in the CDR3. J lost 2 bases, V lost 5 bases, and 4 bases had no gene match. Per germline, CDR1 SGHTA and CDR2 FQGNSA.

This chain uses TRBV19 with TRBJ1-6, with D hard to call. This CDR3 region has 13 residues. With 3 bases removed from V and 5 bases from J, the gap between germline ends came to 5 bases. Germline values: CDR1 LNHDA, CDR2 SQIVND (reference sequence). CDR3 DNA sequence: TGTGCCAGTAGTATGCGGGATAATTCACCCCTCCACTTT. It is translated as CASSMRDNSPLHF.

The table lists this clone with a few counts. This rearrangement joins TRBV24-1 to TRBJ2-2; TRBD1 matches 9 bases. The V gene end was trimmed by 4 bases and the J gene end by 5 bases; junction bases not matched to a gene: 7. This CDR3 is built from 16 residues. Germline V gene lookup returns CDR1 KGHDR and CDR2 SFDVKD. The CDR3 nucleotides are TGTGCCACCAGTGACCCTGGACAGGGGTGGACCGGGGAGCTGTTTTTT. It codes for CATSDPGQGWTGELFF.

The chain combines TRBV15 with TRBJ1-1; D not certain. Trimming stripped 1 base from V and 1 base from J, with 10 bases between. Germline-derived CDR1 and CDR2 are LNHNV and YYDKDF (reference sequence). The CDR3 has 15 amino acids. The CDR3 sequence is CATSRGAGSNTEAFF. The CDR3 nucleotides read TGTGCCACCAGCAGAGGGGCGGGTTCGAACACTGAAGCTTTCTTT.

J is TRBJ2-5 and V is TRBV4-3; a possible D gene is TRBD1 (6 bases). CDR3 size: 15 residues. CDR1 is LGHNA, CDR2 YSLEER, per germline. V was pared by 0 bases and J by 5 bases, with 13 bases between. The CDR3 loop reads CASSQDVRGLETQYF. The CDR3 DNA sequence: TGCGCCAGCAGCCAAGATGTTAGGGGGTTGGAGACCCAGTACTTC.

This clone was recorded a few times. The CDR3 reads CASSRQVPYGYTF. The CDR3 nucleotides are TGTGCCAGCAGCAGACAGGTCCCCTATGGCTACACCTTC. This chain links TRBV21-1 with TRBJ1-2; the table's D call TRBD1 went unverified against the DNA. TRBV21-1 is a pseudogene. The CDR3 spans 13 residues.

The genes are TRBV3-1 (or the pseudogene TRBV3-2) and TRBJ2-5; TRBD1 agrees at 7 bases. The trim removed 3 bases at V and 5 bases at J, leaving 9 bases unmatched. Per the germline V gene, CDR1 is LGHDT and CDR2 is YNNKEL (reference sequence). CDR3 size: 15 residues. CDR3 DNA: TGTGCCAGCAGCCAGACGACAGGGTTCCGCGAGACCCAGTACTTC. Protein: CASSQTTGFRETQYF.

CDR3 nucleotide sequence: TGTGCCAGCAGTTTGGGCCCCGGGGAGCTGTTTTTT. Translation: CASSLGPGELFF. The V call is TRBV28, the J call TRBJ2-2; unclear D gene. V was pared by 3 bases and J by 6 bases, with 5 bases between. CDR3 length: 12 amino acids. Germline CDR1 is MDHEN and CDR2 is SYDVKM.

V is TRBV6-5 and J is TRBJ2-5; possible D gene TRBD2, 5 bases. The CDR3 runs 16 residues. Germline loops: CDR1 MNHEY, CDR2 SVGAGI. Trimming stripped 0 bases from V and 5 bases from J, with 16 bases between. The CDR3 sequence: CASSYSTMGIEETQYF. The CDR3 nucleotides read TGTGCCAGCAGTTACTCGACTATGGGGATTGAGGAGACCCAGTACTTC.